This is a list of T cell receptor beta chains from one sample in a study of T cell repertoires in cytomegalovirus infection. Using its own MiXCR run on the reads, TCRdb lists one record per CDR3 protein. The data contain about 180,000 distinct CDR3 sequences, 17% of them singletons. The material sequenced was CD8+ T cells from PBMCs. The receptors were sampled from a human donor in good health (CMV status not recorded). Some clones in this sample may be carry-over from other donors' samples. The CDR3 runs from the conserved cysteine through the conserved F or W. Fields, in order: clone size, J gene, V gene, D gene, CDR3 protein, CDR3 DNA. The D gene is left open where the match is weak. Clone size is not always given. Where it is, it says once, few, many or a class for expanded clones.

>.|TRBJ1-1|TRBV6-2/TRBV6-3|.
CASRPTPKNTEAFF
TGTGCCAGCAGACCTACTCCCAAGAACACTGAAGCTTTCTTT
>many|TRBJ1-1|TRBV7-9|.
CASSLLGDGVNTEAFF
TGTGCCAGCAGCTTACTAGGGGATGGAGTGAACACTGAAGCTTTCTTT
>.|TRBJ2-7|TRBV7-9|TRBD2
CASIGLAGTTYEQYF
TGTGCCAGTATTGGACTAGCGGGGACCACCTACGAGCAGTACTTC
>few|TRBJ2-7|TRBV7-9|TRBD2
CASSLVGGIAYEQYF
TGTGCCAGCAGCCTCGTGGGGGGGATTGCCTACGAGCAGTACTTC
>.|TRBJ1-6|TRBV28|.
CASQPPPTGQNSPLHF
TGTGCCAGCCAGCCTCCCCCAACAGGGCAAAATTCACCCCTCCACTTT
>.|TRBJ1-3|TRBV5-1|TRBD1
CASSLQGISSGNTIYF
TGCGCCAGCAGCCTACAGGGGATCTCCTCTGGAAACACCATATATTTT
>few|TRBJ1-5|TRBV5-3|.
CARSATAGSVQPQHF
TGTGCCAGAAGCGCTACCGCAGGTTCGGTTCAGCCCCAGCATTTT
>.|TRBJ1-2|TRBV4-1|.
CASSQDLSKGDGYTF
TGCGCCAGCAGCCAAGATCTAAGTAAGGGCGATGGCTACACCTTC
>.|TRBJ1-1|TRBV19|.
CAVTRRLNTEAFF
TGTGCCGTTACACGAAGGCTGAACACTGAAGCTTTCTTT
>many|TRBJ1-5|TRBV7-2|TRBD1
CASSLVDRGARNNQPQHF
TGTGCCAGCAGCTTAGTTGACAGGGGGGCACGGAACAATCAGCCCCAGCATTTT
>.|TRBJ1-1|TRBV28|.
CASSQPSRAPENTEAFF
TGTGCCAGCAGCCAACCCTCCAGGGCTCCGGAGAACACTGAAGCTTTCTTT
>.|TRBJ1-1|TRBV6-2/TRBV6-3|TRBD1
CASSYSFYRGTEAFF
TGTGCCAGCAGTTACTCCTTCTACAGGGGCACTGAAGCTTTCTTT
>.|TRBJ2-3|TRBV7-8|TRBD2
CASTPRLARITDTQYF
TGTGCCAGCACCCCCCGACTAGCGAGAATCACAGATACGCAGTATTTT
>.|TRBJ1-2|TRBV27|.
CASSPRGGRVPYGYTF
TGTGCCAGCAGTCCCCGGGGCGGCAGGGTTCCCTATGGCTACACCTTC
>few|TRBJ2-7|TRBV10-3|TRBD2
CATGVVAGGFSYEQYF
TGTGCCACAGGCGTGGTAGCGGGGGGCTTCTCCTACGAGCAGTACTTC
>.|TRBJ1-2|TRBV12-3/TRBV12-4|.
CASSLAPANYGYTF
TGTGCCAGCAGTTTAGCGCCCGCTAACTATGGCTACACCTTC
>.|TRBJ1-1|TRBV19|.
CASSPTDSRVNTEAFF
TGTGCCAGTAGTCCGACGGACAGTCGAGTGAACACTGAAGCTTTCTTT
>.|TRBJ2-1|TRBV7-9|TRBD1
CASSSRDRVHEQFF
TGTGCCAGCAGCTCCCGGGACAGGGTCCATGAGCAGTTCTTC
>few|TRBJ2-2|TRBV12-3/TRBV12-4|TRBD1
CASGQGTGELFF
TGTGCCAGCGGACAGGGGACCGGGGAGCTGTTTTTT
>.|TRBJ1-1|TRBV5-5|.
CASSSWGGTEAFF
TGTGCCAGCAGCTCCTGGGGGGGCACTGAAGCTTTCTTT
>few|TRBJ2-4|TRBV12-3/TRBV12-4|TRBD1
CASSLAGQGSYF
TGTGCCAGCAGTTTAGCCGGACAGGGGTCGTACTTC
>few|TRBJ2-4|TRBV5-6|.
CASSPGPNIQYF
TGTGCCAGCAGCCCGGGACCAAACATTCAGTACTTC
>few|TRBJ2-1|TRBV6-2/TRBV6-3|.
CASSPDRNWQFF
TGTGCCAGCAGCCCCGATAGAAACTGGCAGTTCTTC
>.|TRBJ2-2|TRBV11-2|.
CASGGYTGELFF
TGTGCCAGCGGGGGGTACACCGGGGAGCTGTTTTTT
>.|TRBJ2-2|TRBV7-9|.
CASSLGQSNTGELFF
TGTGCCAGCAGCTTAGGACAATCGAACACCGGGGAGCTGTTTTTT
>.|TRBJ1-1|TRBV7-2|TRBD1
CASSYRRGRNTEAFF
TGTGCCAGCAGCTACCGCAGGGGGAGGAACACTGAAGCTTTCTTT
>few|TRBJ1-2|TRBV11-2|.
CASSLFFRPNYGYTF
TGTGCCAGCAGCTTATTTTTCAGGCCTAACTATGGCTACACCTTC
>.|TRBJ1-4|TRBV7-9|.
CASSLEGTEKLFF
TGTGCCAGCAGCTTAGAGGGTACTGAAAAACTGTTTTTT
>few|TRBJ2-7|TRBV12-3/TRBV12-4|TRBD1
CASRGWDRGHEQYF
TGTGCCAGCAGGGGTTGGGACAGGGGCCACGAGCAGTACTTC
>.|TRBJ2-7|TRBV15|.
CATSRGALANRATFGHPEQYF
TGTGCCACCAGCAGAGGGGCCCTGGCAAACCGAGCGACCTTTGGACACCCCGAGCAGTACTTC
>.|TRBJ1-1|TRBV28|.
CASARATEAFF
TGTGCCAGCGCAAGGGCTACTGAAGCTTTCTTT
>few|TRBJ1-4|TRBV7-9|.
CASRGEDAEKLFF
TGTGCCAGCAGAGGGGAGGACGCTGAAAAACTGTTTTTT
>many|TRBJ2-7|TRBV7-2|.
CASSSGPGPSYEQYF
TGTGCCAGCAGCTCTGGTCCAGGGCCCTCCTACGAGCAGTACTTC
>few|TRBJ2-3|TRBV6-2/TRBV6-3|TRBD2
CASTWEGATQYF
TGTGCCAGCACCTGGGAGGGCGCGACGCAGTATTTT
>few|TRBJ2-7|TRBV15|TRBD1
CATSDRTGSPYEQYF
TGTGCCACCAGCGACCGGACAGGGTCCCCCTACGAGCAGTACTTC
>.|TRBJ2-1|TRBV12-3/TRBV12-4|.
CASNPGNGNEQFF
TGTGCCAGCAACCCAGGGAACGGCAATGAGCAGTTCTTC
>few|TRBJ2-2|TRBV5-1|.
CASRDGTGELFF
TGCGCCAGCAGGGACGGCACCGGGGAGCTGTTTTTT
>.|TRBJ1-2|TRBV4-1|TRBD1
CASSTGTGYYGYTF
TGCGCCAGCAGCACCGGGACAGGGTACTATGGCTACACCTTC
>few|TRBJ1-6|TRBV6-6|.
CASTTGSPLHF
TGTGCCAGCACCACGGGGTCACCCCTCCACTTT
>.|TRBJ2-3|TRBV28|TRBD2
CASSLLAGGLWDTQYF
TGTGCCAGCAGTTTACTAGCGGGGGGGCTCTGGGATACGCAGTATTTT
>.|TRBJ1-2|TRBV20-1|.
CSARDWRVAYGYTF
TGCAGTGCTAGAGATTGGCGGGTGGCGTATGGCTACACCTTC
>.|TRBJ2-5|TRBV28|TRBD2
CASRKAGLQETQYF
TGTGCCAGCAGAAAAGCGGGGCTCCAAGAGACCCAGTACTTC
>few|TRBJ1-2|TRBV12-3/TRBV12-4|TRBD1
CASSWTGRDGYTF
TGTGCCAGCAGTTGGACAGGGCGGGATGGCTACACCTTC
>.|TRBJ2-6|TRBV5-6|TRBD1
CASNDPGQGSGANVLTF
TGTGCCAGCAACGATCCGGGACAGGGGTCTGGGGCCAACGTCCTGACTTTC
>.|TRBJ1-5|TRBV7-2|TRBD1
CASSLQGTEDQPQHF
TGTGCCAGCAGCTTACAAGGGACAGAGGATCAGCCCCAGCATTTT